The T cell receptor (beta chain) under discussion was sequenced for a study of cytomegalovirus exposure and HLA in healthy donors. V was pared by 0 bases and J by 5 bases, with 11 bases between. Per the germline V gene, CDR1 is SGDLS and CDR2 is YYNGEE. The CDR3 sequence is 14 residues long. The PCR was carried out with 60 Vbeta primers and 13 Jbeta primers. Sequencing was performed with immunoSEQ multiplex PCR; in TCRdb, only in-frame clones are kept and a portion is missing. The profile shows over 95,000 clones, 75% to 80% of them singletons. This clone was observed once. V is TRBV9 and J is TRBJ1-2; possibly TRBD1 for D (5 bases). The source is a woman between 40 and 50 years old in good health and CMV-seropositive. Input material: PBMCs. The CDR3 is CASSVATPGYGYTF. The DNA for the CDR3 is TGTGCCAGCAGCGTAGCTACTCCAGGGTATGGCTACACCTTC.